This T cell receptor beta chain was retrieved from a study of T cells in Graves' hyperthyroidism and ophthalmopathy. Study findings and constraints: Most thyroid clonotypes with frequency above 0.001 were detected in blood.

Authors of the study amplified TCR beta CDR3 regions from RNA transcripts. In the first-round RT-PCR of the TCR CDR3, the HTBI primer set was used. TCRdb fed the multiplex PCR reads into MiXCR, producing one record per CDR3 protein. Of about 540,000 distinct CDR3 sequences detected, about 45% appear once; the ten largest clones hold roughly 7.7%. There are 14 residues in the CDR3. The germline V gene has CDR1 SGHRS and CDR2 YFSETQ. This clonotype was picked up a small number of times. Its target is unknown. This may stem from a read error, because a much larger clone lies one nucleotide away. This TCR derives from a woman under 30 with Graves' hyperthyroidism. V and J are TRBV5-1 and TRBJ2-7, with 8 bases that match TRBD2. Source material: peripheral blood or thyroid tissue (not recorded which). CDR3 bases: TGCGCCAGCAGCTTGTCAGCGGGAGCTTTTGAGCAGTGCTTC. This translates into CASSLSAGAFEQCF. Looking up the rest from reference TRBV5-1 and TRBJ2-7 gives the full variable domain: KAGVTQTPRYLIKTRGQQVTLSCSPISGHRSVSWYQQTPGQGLQFLFEYFSETQRNKGNFPGRFSGRQFSNSRSEMNVSTLELGDSALYLCASSLSAGAFEQCFGPGTRLTVT.